The present entry profiles one T cell receptor (beta chain) with its context. The data were taken from a study of control samples from healthy donors and cancer patients. Trimming cost V 4 bases and J 2 bases, with 16 bases left between them. In germline, CDR1 is SGHKS, CDR2 YYEKEE (reference sequence). This CDR3 spans 15 amino acids. Using immunoSEQ multiplex PCR, the repertoire was profiled, and TCRdb retains in-frame clones only, with some absent. The profile covers some 130,000 clones, with approximately 90% appearing a single time and about 9% taken by the ten largest. V is TRBV5-5 and J is TRBJ2-7; D might be TRBD2 (6 bases). Sequenced: blood. This TCR came from a man in his late teens or twenties in good health. The CDR3 is CASSLVGGVAYEQYF. For the CDR3, the DNA is TGTGCCAGCAGCCTGGTTGGAGGGGTGGCCTACGAGCAGTACTTC.